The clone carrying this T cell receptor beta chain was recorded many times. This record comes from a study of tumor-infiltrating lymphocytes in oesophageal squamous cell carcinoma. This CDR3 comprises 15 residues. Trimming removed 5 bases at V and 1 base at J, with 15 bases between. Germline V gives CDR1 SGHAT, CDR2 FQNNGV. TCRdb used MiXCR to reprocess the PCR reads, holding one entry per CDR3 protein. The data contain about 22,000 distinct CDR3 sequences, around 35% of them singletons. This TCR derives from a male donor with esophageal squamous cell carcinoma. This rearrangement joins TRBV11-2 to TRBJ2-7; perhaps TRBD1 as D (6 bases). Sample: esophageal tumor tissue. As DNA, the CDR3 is TGTGCCAGCAGCCAAACATTGAGGGGGTCCTACGAGCAGTACTTC. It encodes CASSQTLRGSYEQYF.